These 25 T cell receptor beta chains were sequenced from one sample in a study of CD8+CD57+ T cells in acquired aplastic anemia. Patients picked for sequencing had shown CD8+CD57+ cell expansion detected by flow cytometry. It was genomic DNA that served as the template for profiling TCR beta VDJ and CDR3. Via MiXCR, TCRdb re-called the reads, giving one row per CDR3 protein. The sample holds 80,000 to 100,000 distinct CDR3 sequences, around 68% seen once. The sequenced sample consisted of sorted CD4+, CD8+, or CD8+CD57+ T cells (not recorded which) from PBMCs. These receptors originate from a human donor with aplastic anemia.

This clonotype was counted a few times. The chain is built from TRBV19 and TRBJ2-2; a weak D match, TRBD2 (6 bases). The V gene lost 3 bases and the J gene lost 4 bases, with 12 bases spanning the gap. Germline V gives CDR1 LNHDA, CDR2 SQIVND (reference sequence). This CDR3 has 15 residues. The CDR3 DNA is TGTGCCAGTAGTATCAATAGCGGAGTCACCGGGGAGCTGTTTTTT. Translation gives CASSINSGVTGELFF.

The V and J genes are TRBV7-2 and TRBJ2-2; 9 nucleotides line up with TRBD1. V lost 6 bases and J lost 7; bases outside the gene matches: 9. The germline gives CDR1 SGHTA, CDR2 FQGNSA. The CDR3 is 15 residues long. The CDR3 loop is CASRLQGAQGGELFF. The DNA of the CDR3 is TGTGCCAGCAGGTTACAGGGGGCGCAAGGCGGGGAGCTGTTTTTT.

This chain connects TRBV10-1 to TRBJ2-1, with 10 bases aligning to TRBD2. Germline values: CDR1 WNHNN, CDR2 SYGVQD (reference sequence). V shed 2 bases and J 9 bases; nucleotides not matched to a gene: 4. The CDR3 has 14 amino acids. CDR3 sequence: CASSETSGVAEQFF. The CDR3 DNA reads TGCGCCAGCAGTGAGACTAGCGGGGTGGCTGAGCAGTTCTTC.

The rearrangement joins TRBV5-4 to TRBJ2-5; 8 bases agree with TRBD1. In germline, CDR1 is SGHNT, CDR2 YYREEE (reference sequence). There are 19 residues in the CDR3. Trimming removed 4 bases from V and 6 bases from J; junction bases left unmatched: 23. Here the CDR3 reads CASSLAGTGISRVVKTQYF. In nucleotides, the CDR3 is TGTGCCAGCAGCCTGGCCGGGACAGGCATATCCAGAGTCGTAAAGACCCAGTACTTC.

This clonotype was seen just once. The chain has TRBV7-2 and TRBJ2-2; D is possibly TRBD1 (9 bases). V was cut by 5 bases and J by 4 bases, with 20 bases left in between. This CDR3 region has 17 residues. Germline V lookup: CDR1 SGHTA, CDR2 FQGNSA. The CDR3 sequence is CASSHRGGTGPTGELFF. The CDR3 DNA sequence: TGTGCCAGCAGCCACCGGGGGGGGACAGGGCCCACCGGGGAGCTGTTTTTT. Based on the CDR3 plus reference TRBV7-2 and TRBJ2-2, the full variable domain is GAGVSQSPSNKVTEKGKDVELRCDPISGHTALYWYRQSLGQGLEFLIYFQGNSAPDKSGLPSDRFSAERTGGSVSTLTIQRTQQEDSAVYLCASSHRGGTGPTGELFFGEGSRLTVL.

The chain couples TRBV19 to TRBJ2-3; 11 nucleotides agree with TRBD2. With 3 bases clipped from V and 0 bases from J, the junction kept 2 bases outside the gene matches. CDR3 length: 16 amino acids. Germline V lookup: CDR1 LNHDA, CDR2 SQIVND (reference sequence). The CDR3 is CASSISGGASTDTQYF. CDR3 bases: TGTGCCAGTAGTATTAGCGGGGGGGCGAGCACAGATACGCAGTATTTT. The full variable domain, with the rest looked up from reference TRBV19 and TRBJ2-3, is DGGITQSPKYLFRKEGQNVTLSCEQNLNHDAMYWYRQDPGQGLRLIYYSQIVNDFQKGDIAEGYSVSREKKESFPLTVTSAQKNPTAFYLCASSISGGASTDTQYFGPGTRLTVL.

The V and J genes are TRBV20-1 and TRBJ2-7; D not certain. The CDR3 is 15 amino acids. CDR1 is DFQATT and CDR2 is SNEGSKA in the germline V gene (reference sequence). The ends were cut back, 6 bases at V and 2 bases at J, with 20 bases in the middle. The CDR3 region has the DNA TGCAGTGCCACCTGGAGTTCAGGCGCTACCTACGAGCAGTACTTC. Encoded protein: CSATWSSGATYEQYF.

This chain links TRBV24-1 with TRBJ2-3; tentative D call: TRBD2 (5 bases). CDR1 is KGHDR, CDR2 SFDVKD, per germline. The CDR3 contains 15 residues. Deletions cut 4 bases from V and 3 bases from J, with 13 bases between. In DNA form, the CDR3 reads TGTGCCACCAGTGAGGCTAGCCTTGGGACAGATACGCAGTATTTT. Its protein is CATSEASLGTDTQYF.

V gene TRBV10-1 combines with J gene TRBJ2-3; D is ambiguous. The CDR3 loop spans 15 amino acids. Deletions cut 4 bases from V and 1 base from J, with 12 bases between. Germline CDR1 reads WNHNN; CDR2 reads SYGVQD (reference sequence). The CDR3 nucleotides read TGCGCCAGCAGTGGGCCACCAACTGGCACAGATACGCAGTATTTT. As protein: CASSGPPTGTDTQYF.

The chain combines TRBV29-1 with TRBJ2-7; perhaps TRBD2 as D (5 bases). CDR3 length: 12 amino acids. Germline assignment: CDR1 SQVTM and CDR2 ANQGSEA. V was cut by 5 bases and J by 2 bases, with 10 bases left in between. The DNA of the CDR3 is TGCAGCGTTAGAGCGGTTACCTACGAGCAGTACTTC. The encoded protein is CSVRAVTYEQYF.

The chain couples TRBV2 to TRBJ2-3; D remains unclear. Trimming removed 5 bases at V and 5 bases at J, with 5 bases between. CDR3 length: 11 amino acids. Looked up from germline, CDR1 is SNHLY and CDR2 is FYNNEI. CDR3: CASSFEDTQYF. DNA of the CDR3: TGTGCCAGCAGTTTTGAAGATACGCAGTATTTT.

The rearrangement joins TRBV20-1 to TRBJ2-7, with 8 bases aligning to TRBD1. The V gene end was trimmed by 0 bases and the J gene end by 3 bases; junction bases not matched to a gene: 7. The germline gives CDR1 DFQATT, CDR2 SNEGSKA (reference sequence). The CDR3 has 15 residues. CDR3 amino acids: CSARDTGTGYYEQYF. CDR3 DNA sequence: TGCAGTGCTAGAGATACCGGGACAGGATACTACGAGCAGTACTTC.

V and J are TRBV7-3 and TRBJ2-7; D might be TRBD1 or TRBD2, each matching 5 bases. The germline CDR1 and CDR2 sequences are SGHTA and FQGTGA. This CDR3 region has 15 residues. With 3 bases removed from V and 4 bases from J, the gap between germline ends came to 16 bases. The CDR3 DNA reads as TGTGCCAGCAGCTTGGTCCCAGGGAGATCATACGAGCAGTACTTC. Its protein product is CASSLVPGRSYEQYF.

The chain joins TRBV29-1 to TRBJ2-5; D could derive from TRBD1 or TRBD2 (5 bases each). Germline CDR1 SQVTM, CDR2 ANQGSEA. Trimming stripped 6 bases from V and 4 bases from J, with 15 bases between. CDR3 size: 13 residues. CDR3 sequence reads: CSVGDTRGETQYF. CDR3 DNA: TGCAGCGTGGGGGATACTCGGGGAGAGACCCAGTACTTC.

V gene TRBV24-1 combines with J gene TRBJ2-3; D gene unclear. Trimming cost V 5 bases and J 2 bases, with 7 bases left between them. CDR3 size: 13 residues. Germline V gene sequence: CDR1 KGHDR, CDR2 SFDVKD. The CDR3 bases are TGTGCCACCAGTGTCGCCAACACAGATACGCAGTATTTT. As protein: CATSVANTDTQYF.

The chain combines TRBV20-1 with TRBJ1-1; D unresolved. Germline-derived CDR1 and CDR2 are DFQATT and SNEGSKA (reference sequence). CDR3 length equals 10 residues. The V end lost 6 bases, the J end lost 5 bases, and 7 bases lay between the germline ends. The CDR3 nucleotides are TGCAGTGCCGTAGGAACTGAAGCTTTCTTT. Its translation is CSAVGTEAFF.

DNA for the CDR3: TGTGCCAGCAGTGTTGGGCAGGACAATTCACCCCTCCACTTT. Encoded protein: CASSVGQDNSPLHF. The V gene is TRBV2, the J gene TRBJ1-6; D uncertain. The V gene's germline CDR1 is SNHLY and CDR2 FYNNEI. Trimming removed 4 bases at V and 7 bases at J, with 11 bases between. The CDR3 length is 14 residues.

The rearrangement links TRBV20-1 to TRBJ2-1; TRBD2 might be the D (6 bases). V was pared by 0 bases and J by 7 bases, with 19 bases between. The V gene's germline CDR1 is DFQATT and CDR2 SNEGSKA (reference sequence). The CDR3 spans 16 residues. The chain's CDR3 is CSARDPGRPGTNEQFF. For the CDR3, the DNA is TGCAGTGCTAGAGATCCGGGTAGACCGGGGACTAATGAGCAGTTCTTC.

At least ten counts were recorded for this clonotype. The chain has TRBV2 and TRBJ2-7; the match to TRBD1 covers 9 bases. The V segment lost 8 bases and the J segment 5 bases; nucleotides outside the gene matches: 7. CDR1 and CDR2 from the germline V gene are SNHLY and FYNNEI. CDR3 length: 13 residues. The CDR3 is CASRPQGAHEQYF. Written as DNA, the CDR3 is TGTGCCAGCCGCCCACAGGGGGCACACGAGCAGTACTTC.

This chain uses TRBV19 with TRBJ2-3; 8 bases map to TRBD2. V trimming: 2 bases; J trimming: 14 bases; junction bases outside the gene matches: 3. The germline V gene encodes CDR1 LNHDA and CDR2 SQIVND (reference sequence). CDR3 size: 11 residues. The CDR3 sequence: CASSIKRERYF. CDR3 nucleotide sequence: TGTGCCAGTAGTATAAAGCGGGAGAGGTATTTT.

The V gene is TRBV10-3, the J gene TRBJ2-3, with D possibly TRBD2 on 5 matching bases. Germline V gene lookup returns CDR1 ENHRY and CDR2 SYGVKD. The CDR3 is 18 residues long. V gave up 3 bases and J gave up 0 bases, with 19 bases separating them. The CDR3 loop is CAISDSPYPGISTDTQYF. The CDR3 DNA reads TGTGCCATCAGTGACAGCCCGTACCCGGGGATTAGCACAGATACGCAGTATTTT.

This chain uses TRBV7-6 with TRBJ2-7, with D hard to call. Trimming shortened V by 5 bases and J by 4 bases, and 9 bases separated the two germline ends. Germline CDR1 SGHVS, CDR2 FNYEAQ. This CDR3 is 12 amino acids long. CDR3 residues: CASSPRRYEQYF. In DNA form, the CDR3 reads TGTGCCAGCAGCCCACGAAGATACGAGCAGTACTTC. Combining the CDR3 with reference TRBV7-6 and TRBJ2-7 gives the whole variable domain GAGVSQSPRYKVTKRGQDVALRCDPISGHVSLYWYRQALGQGPEFLTYFNYEAQQDKSGLPNDRFSAERPEGSISTLTIQRTEQRDSAMYRCASSPRRYEQYFGPGTRLTVT.

This clonotype was seen once. The rearrangement joins TRBV7-2 to TRBJ2-1; no definite D call. V dropped 4 bases and J dropped 3 bases, with 7 bases sitting between them. CDR3 length: 13 amino acids. CDR1 is SGHTA, CDR2 FQGNSA, per germline. The CDR3 spells CASSSEIYNEQFF. The CDR3 DNA reads as TGTGCCAGCAGCTCGGAAATCTACAATGAGCAGTTCTTC.

The chain employs TRBV29-1 and TRBJ2-7; the D gene could be TRBD1 or TRBD2 (6 bases each). Germline CDR1 reads SQVTM; CDR2 reads ANQGSEA. V dropped 3 bases and J dropped 2 bases, with 20 bases sitting between them. This CDR3 has 16 amino acids. The CDR3 loop is CSVDGGPQGSAYEQYF. The CDR3 DNA is TGCAGCGTTGATGGGGGGCCACAGGGAAGTGCCTACGAGCAGTACTTC.

The chain carries TRBV10-2 and TRBJ1-6; D call uncertain. The CDR3 covers 12 residues. Trimming left V 8 bases short and J 7 bases short, with 9 bases between. The V gene's germline CDR1 is WSHSY and CDR2 SAAADI. For the CDR3, the DNA is TGCGCCAGCGGCCCCGGGAATTCACCCCTCCACTTT. Protein sequence: CASGPGNSPLHF.